Below, 12 T cell receptor beta chains from the same sample are listed, as sequenced in a study of shared clonotypes between healthy human individuals. Libraries were prepared by immunoSEQ multiplex PCR; TCRdb keeps only in-frame clonotypes and omits some of them. This sample yields around 2,000,000 clones, of which approximately 94% are seen a single time; 0.9% to 1.4% belongs to the top ten. CD45RO-negative CD8 cells positively selected for CCR7 made up the naive population, which excluded terminally differentiated effector memory CD45RA+ cells. Sequenced: naive CD8+ T cells sorted from blood. The receptors derive from a man between 18 and 29 years old in good health.

V usage is TRBV12-1 and J usage is TRBJ2-2; the table assigns TRBD2, which was not confirmed against the DNA. TRBV12-1 is tagged as a pseudogene. This CDR3 is 17 amino acids long. CDR3 sequence: CASSFEVVRLNTGELFF. The CDR3 coding sequence is TGTGCCAGCAGCTTTGAGGTCGTGCGACTGAACACCGGGGAGCTGTTTTTT.

The chain combines TRBV5-1 with TRBJ2-7; unclear D gene. Per germline, CDR1 SGHRS and CDR2 YFSETQ. V lost 3 bases to trimming and J lost 3 bases, with 10 bases between them. The CDR3 has 13 amino acids. This CDR3 reads CASSSTLGYEQYF. The CDR3 coding sequence is TGCGCCAGCAGCTCGACCCTCGGCTACGAGCAGTACTTC.

The chain carries TRBV9 and TRBJ2-1; D is unresolved. Germline V gene lookup returns CDR1 SGDLS and CDR2 YYNGEE. The CDR3 covers 11 residues. Trimming removed 1 base from V and 10 bases from J, with 6 bases in between. CDR3 in DNA: TGTGCCAGCAGCGTAAGTAAGGAGCAGTTCTTC. Translating gives CASSVSKEQFF.

The rearrangement joins TRBV7-9 to TRBJ2-7; D uncertain. CDR1 and CDR2 (germline): SEHNR, FQNEAQ (reference sequence). Trimming took off 5 bases at V and 8 bases at J, with 16 bases between the two ends. The CDR3 is 13 residues long. Here the CDR3 reads CASSPASERQQYF. CDR3 sequence (DNA): TGTGCCAGCAGCCCGGCAAGTGAAAGACAGCAGTACTTC.

V usage is TRBV5-1 and J usage is TRBJ1-2, with TRBD1 identical over 12 bases. Germline V lookup: CDR1 SGHRS, CDR2 YFSETQ. The CDR3 loop spans 17 amino acids. After removal of 4 bases from V and 3 bases from J, the junction contained 10 bases not matched to a gene. CDR3 loop: CASSVRDRGPVDYGYTF. CDR3 DNA sequence: TGCGCCAGCAGCGTGCGGGACAGGGGGCCTGTCGACTATGGCTACACCTTC.

The rearrangement joins TRBV6-4 to TRBJ2-7, with D perhaps assigned TRBD1 or TRBD2 (5 bases each). Trimming cost V 2 bases and J 1 base, with 12 bases left between them. This CDR3 is built from 15 residues. The V gene's germline CDR1 is MRHNA and CDR2 SNTAGT. The CDR3 loop is CASSDTGRRSYEQYF. CDR3 DNA: TGTGCCAGCAGTGACACAGGCCGGAGGTCCTACGAGCAGTACTTC.

This chain links TRBV13 with TRBJ2-3; 12 bases align to TRBD2. V lost 4 bases to trimming and J lost 4 bases; unmatched junction nucleotides: 15. Germline CDR1 and CDR2: PRHDT and FYEKMQ (reference sequence). The CDR3 runs to 19 residues. CDR3 region: CASSSPGLAGRVWPDTQYF. CDR3 DNA: TGTGCCAGCAGCTCGCCCGGACTAGCGGGAAGGGTCTGGCCAGATACGCAGTATTTT.

A note on this clone: The same CDR3 arises from other DNA sequences in this sample as well. V usage is TRBV28 and J usage is TRBJ2-5, with D possibly being TRBD1 (6 bases). This CDR3 comprises 14 residues. Trimming took 3 bases from V and 5 from J, leaving 13 bases between them. The germline V gene encodes CDR1 MDHEN and CDR2 SYDVKM. The DNA of the CDR3 is TGTGCCAGCAGTTTGGGCGCGAGGGGGGAGACCCAGTACTTC. Translated: CASSLGARGETQYF.

This clone was recorded once. This chain joins TRBV25-1 and TRBJ2-7; 9 nucleotides line up with TRBD1. This CDR3 spans 14 amino acids. CDR1 is MGHDK and CDR2 is SYGVNS in the germline V gene. Losses at the gene ends were 6 bases for V and 6 bases for J; bases not matched to a gene: 9. DNA of the CDR3: TGTGCCAGCAGCCCCCCCGGGACAGGGATCGAGCAGTACTTC. Protein: CASSPPGTGIEQYF.

This rearrangement joins TRBV2 to TRBJ2-7; D not resolved. CDR1 and CDR2 from the germline V gene are SNHLY and FYNNEI. The V end lost 2 bases, the J end lost 2 bases, and 13 bases lay between the germline ends. This CDR3 has 15 residues. The CDR3, as DNA: TGTGCCAGCAGTGAAACGGAGACGCTTCCCTACGAGCAGTACTTC. This sequence encodes CASSETETLPYEQYF.

The genes are TRBV28 and TRBJ2-3; 7 nucleotides line up with TRBD2. Germline loops: CDR1 MDHEN, CDR2 SYDVKM. The CDR3 length is 15 residues. After removal of 6 bases from V and 3 bases from J, the junction contained 9 bases not matched to a gene. The CDR3: CASSFTGTTTDTQYF. CDR3 nucleotide sequence: TGTGCCAGCAGCTTCACCGGGACTACTACAGATACGCAGTATTTT.

This chain's CDR3 is CASSWMVQGVTGELFF. CDR3 DNA sequence: TGTGCCAGCAGCTGGATGGTCCAGGGAGTGACCGGGGAGCTGTTTTTT. The chain has TRBV5-5 and TRBJ2-2; D may match TRBD1 or TRBD2 (5 bases each). Trimming took off 3 bases at V and 5 bases at J, with 17 bases between the two ends. Germline CDR1 and CDR2: SGHKS and YYEKEE (reference sequence). The CDR3 runs 16 residues. Variable domain in full (rest from reference TRBV5-5 and TRBJ2-2): DAGVTQSPTHLIKTRGQQVTLRCSPISGHKSVSWYQQVLGQGPQFIFQYYEKEERGRGNFPDRFSARQFPNYSSELNVNALLLGDSALYLCASSWMVQGVTGELFFGEGSRLTVL.